These T cell receptor beta chains were read from a single sample in a study of cytomegalovirus exposure and HLA in healthy donors. Clones were sequenced by immunoSEQ multiplex PCR, and TCRdb holds only the in-frame ones, with some missing. Found here are roughly 120,000 clones; the top ten clones hold less than 3.5%. Sample: PBMCs. Receptors originate from a man younger than 45 in good health and CMV-seronegative. The CDR3 runs from the conserved cysteine through the conserved F or W. Each record gives: D gene, J gene, V gene, CDR3 protein. The D gene is left open where the match is weak.

>TRBD1|TRBJ2-3|TRBV19
CASSIGRGTGAGDTQYF
>TRBD1|TRBJ2-3|TRBV5-1
CASSPGQGAIDTQYF
>NA|TRBJ2-1|TRBV12-5
CASGFPGTNSYNEQFF
>NA|TRBJ2-7|TRBV6-1
CASRGGAGLSYEQYF
>TRBD1|TRBJ1-5|TRBV28
CASSGRTGDNQPQHF
>NA|TRBJ2-3|TRBV15
CATSLRLERNTDTQYF
>NA|TRBJ1-1|TRBV10-3
CAISGTPGRTEAFF
>NA|NA|TRBV5-1
CASSLNSGDEQYF
>NA|TRBJ2-3|TRBV6-5
CASIKQGSDTQYF
>NA|TRBJ1-1|TRBV27
CASRMQGRNTEAFF
>TRBD1|TRBJ1-4|TRBV27
CASSLLTGANEKLFF
>NA|TRBJ2-7|TRBV6-1
CASSEGSGPSSYEQYF
>TRBD1|NA|TRBV18
CASSPGQGTNEQYF
>NA|TRBJ2-3|TRBV28
CASRTPSASTDTQYF
>TRBD1|TRBJ2-7|TRBV27
CASSWGQGNYEQYF
>NA|TRBJ1-2|TRBV6-1
CASSVNSFYGYTF
>TRBD2|TRBJ2-1|TRBV7-8
CASSLAVPGLVIQFF
>NA|TRBJ2-7|TRBV7-2
CASSLVVRSGGHEQYF
>TRBD2|TRBJ2-2|TRBV19
CASTPPGLATGELFF
>TRBD2|TRBJ2-7|TRBV28
CASSSPRTSGSYEQYF
>NA|TRBJ1-1|TRBV30
CAWSPGGSTEAFF
>TRBD2|TRBJ2-2|TRBV2
CASTREGNTGELFF
>TRBD1|TRBJ1-2|TRBV6-6
CASRLRTGELGGYTF
>NA|TRBJ2-1|TRBV6-5
CASSYAWSSSYNEQFF